Following are 14 T cell receptor beta chains from one sample sequenced in a study of T cell responses to AZD1222 COVID-19 vaccine. TCRdb's copy holds only in-frame clones and misses some; the assay was immunoSEQ multiplex PCR. This table has 70,000 or so clones, about 83% appearing once. The specimen was peripheral blood, collected 28 days after the second AZD1222 dose. These receptors were collected from an adult who received the AZD1222 COVID-19 vaccine.

The count of this clone is one. The chain carries TRBV9 and TRBJ2-5, with TRBD2 matching 12 bases. V gave up 4 bases and J gave up 5 bases; unmatched junction bases: 12. CDR1 is SGDLS, CDR2 YYNGEE, per germline. CDR3 length equals 17 residues. DNA for the CDR3: TGTGCCAGCAGCCCTCTCACTAGCGGGGGGCCCCGGGAGACCCAGTACTTC. Translating it yields CASSPLTSGGPRETQYF. The full variable domain, rest sourced from reference TRBV9 and TRBJ2-5, is DSGVTQTPKHLITATGQRVTLRCSPRSGDLSVYWYQQSLDQGLQFLIQYYNGEERAKGNILERFSAQQFPDLHSELNLSSLELGDSALYFCASSPLTSGGPRETQYFGPGTRLLVL.

The chain has TRBV5-4 and TRBJ2-1, with 7 bases that match TRBD2. V shed 0 bases, J shed 2 bases, and the junction held 2 bases outside the gene matches. Germline lookup yields CDR1 SGHNT and CDR2 YYREEE (reference sequence). This CDR3 spans 15 amino acids. CDR3 protein: CASSLGGTTYNEQFF. The CDR3 coding sequence is TGTGCCAGCAGCTTGGGGGGGACTACCTACAATGAGCAGTTCTTC.

The rearrangement links TRBV4-1 to TRBJ2-2; TRBD1 aligns across 7 bases. Germline CDR1 is MGHRA and CDR2 is YSYEKL. V gave up 8 bases and J gave up 6 bases; unmatched junction bases: 12. This CDR3 is 15 amino acids long. CDR3 coding DNA: TGCGCCAGCTCTCTTCCTGCAGGGACAGCCGGGGAGCTGTTTTTT. Its translation: CASSLPAGTAGELFF.

This chain joins TRBV25-1 and TRBJ1-1; possible D gene TRBD1, 6 bases. CDR1 and CDR2 from the germline V gene are MGHDK and SYGVNS. The CDR3 extends over 14 amino acids. V lost 6 bases and J lost 1, with 12 bases in between. The CDR3 DNA reads as TGTGCCAGCAGACTGGGGGCCGGGAACACTGAAGCTTTCTTT. Encoded protein: CASRLGAGNTEAFF.

The J gene is TRBJ2-1, the V gene TRBV28; D possibly corresponds to TRBD1 (7 bases). V lost 6 bases to trimming and J lost 4 bases, with 13 bases between them. The length of the CDR3 is 14 residues. Germline-derived CDR1 and CDR2 are MDHEN and SYDVKM. CDR3 sequence: CASRVAGQYNEQFF. For the CDR3, the DNA is TGTGCCAGCAGAGTTGCGGGACAGTACAATGAGCAGTTCTTC. Full variable domain (outside the CDR3, taken from reference TRBV28 and TRBJ2-1): DVKVTQSSRYLVKRTGEKVFLECVQDMDHENMFWYRQDPGLGLRLIYFSYDVKMKEKGDIPEGYSVSREKKERFSLILESASTNQTSMYLCASRVAGQYNEQFFGPGTRLTVL.

The J gene is TRBJ2-5, the V gene TRBV11-3; 9 positions agree with TRBD1. V lost 1 base to trimming and J lost 5 bases; unmatched junction nucleotides: 5. Germline CDR1 is SGHNT and CDR2 is YENEEA. The CDR3 runs to 15 residues. CDR3: CASSLAGTGWETQYF. The CDR3, as DNA: TGTGCCAGCAGCTTAGCAGGGACAGGGTGGGAGACCCAGTACTTC.

The chain has TRBV19 and TRBJ1-3; 10 positions match TRBD1. Germline V lookup: CDR1 LNHDA, CDR2 SQIVND (reference sequence). This CDR3 comprises 16 residues. With V trimmed by 4 bases and J by 2 bases, 5 bases remained unmatched. The CDR3 sequence: CASSRPGTGAGNTIYF. The CDR3 bases are TGTGCCAGTAGTAGACCCGGGACAGGGGCTGGAAACACCATATATTTT.

The rearrangement links TRBV19 to TRBJ2-7, with D perhaps TRBD1 (5 bases). This CDR3 has 18 residues. Germline V gene data show CDR1 as LNHDA and CDR2 as SQIVND (reference sequence). Between the trimmed V and J ends, which lost 5 bases and 2 bases, there was a span of 25 bases. For the CDR3, the DNA is TGTGCCAGTAGTCTTGGGGCCAAGGTGTTGCAGGGTGCCTACGAGCAGTACTTC. Translating gives CASSLGAKVLQGAYEQYF.

This sequence joins TRBV28 and TRBJ2-1; 8 positions agree with TRBD2. This CDR3 spans 17 amino acids. Losses at the gene ends were 5 bases for V and 1 base for J; bases not matched to a gene: 10. Looked up from germline, CDR1 is MDHEN and CDR2 is SYDVKM. The CDR3 region is CASSTKRGSASYNEQFF. Written as DNA, the CDR3 is TGTGCCAGCAGTACCAAGCGGGGGAGTGCGTCCTACAATGAGCAGTTCTTC.

Points on this clone: Germline and junction disagree at one end, which may indicate a read error. The V call is TRBV4-2, the J call TRBJ1-1; possible D gene TRBD1, 6 bases. The CDR3 has 12 residues. The germline gives CDR1 LGHNA, CDR2 YNFKEQ. The CDR3 DNA reads TGTGCCAGCAGCCAAGATACCGGGGGGGGCCCGTTT. This encodes CASSQDTGGGPF.

The chain couples TRBV5-1 to TRBJ1-6; D gene unclear. The CDR3 extends over 14 amino acids. Germline values: CDR1 SGHRS, CDR2 YFSETQ. Deletions cut 3 bases from V and 7 bases from J, with 11 bases between. CDR3 sequence (DNA): TGCGCCAGCAGCTATAGACAAGACAATTCACCCCTCCACTTT. Amino acid sequence: CASSYRQDNSPLHF.

V is TRBV2 and J is TRBJ1-6, with TRBD1 as a possible D gene (6 bases). V lost 11 bases to trimming and J lost 6 bases, with 14 bases between them. The CDR3 is made up of 13 amino acids. Germline V CDR1 and CDR2: SNHLY, FYNNEI. In nucleotides, the CDR3 is TGTGCCGGGCACAGGGTTGGTAATTCACCCCTCCACTTT. It translates to CAGHRVGNSPLHF. The whole variable domain, filled in from reference TRBV2 and TRBJ1-6, reads EPEVTQTPSHQVTQMGQEVILRCVPISNHLYFYWYRQILGQKVEFLVSFYNNEISEKSEIFDDQFSVERPDGSNFTLKIRSTKLEDSAMYFCAGHRVGNSPLHFGNGTRLTVT.

The genes are TRBV18 and TRBJ2-3, with a tentative D call TRBD1 (6 bases). CDR1 KGHSH and CDR2 LQKENI come from the germline V gene. The V end lost 0 bases, the J end lost 3 bases, and 10 bases lay between the germline ends. This CDR3 is built from 15 residues. CDR3 in DNA: TGTGCCAGCTCACCACCGGCAGGGGCGACAGATACGCAGTATTTT. Its protein is CASSPPAGATDTQYF.

The chain is built from TRBV4-3 and TRBJ1-6; no clear D gene. CDR3 length: 19 amino acids. Per the germline V gene, CDR1 is LGHNA and CDR2 is YSLEER. The V gene lost 3 bases and the J gene lost 3 bases, with 21 bases spanning the gap. The CDR3 DNA is TGCGCCAGCAGCCATGAGGTAGAGTGGGTATCCTTCTATAATTCACCCCTCCACTTT. Its translation is CASSHEVEWVSFYNSPLHF.